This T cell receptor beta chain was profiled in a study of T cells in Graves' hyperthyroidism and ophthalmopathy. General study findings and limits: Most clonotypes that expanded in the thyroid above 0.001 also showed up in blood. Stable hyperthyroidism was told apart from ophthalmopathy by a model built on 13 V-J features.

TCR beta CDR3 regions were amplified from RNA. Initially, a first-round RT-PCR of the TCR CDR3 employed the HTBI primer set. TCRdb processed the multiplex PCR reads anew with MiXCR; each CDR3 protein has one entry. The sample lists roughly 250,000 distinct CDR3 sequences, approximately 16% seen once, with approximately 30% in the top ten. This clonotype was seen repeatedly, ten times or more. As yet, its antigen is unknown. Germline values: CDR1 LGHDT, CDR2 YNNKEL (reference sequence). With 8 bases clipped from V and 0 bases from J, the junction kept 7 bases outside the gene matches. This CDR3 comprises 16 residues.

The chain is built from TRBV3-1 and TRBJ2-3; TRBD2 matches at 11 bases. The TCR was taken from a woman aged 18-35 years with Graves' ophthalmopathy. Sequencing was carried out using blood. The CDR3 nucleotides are TGTGCCAGCGGGGGACTAGCGGAGGAAAGCACAGATACGCAGTATTTT. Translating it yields CASGGLAEESTDTQYF.